The T cell receptor (beta chain) under discussion was sequenced for a study of CD8 T cells in ankylosing spondylitis. Quantitative 5'-RACE with molecular barcodes produced the TCR beta libraries. TCRdb re-called the 5' RACE reads with MiXCR, one entry per CDR3 protein. The table shows 150,000 to 200,000 distinct CDR3 sequences, with 18% occurring only once. This clonotype came up many times. Germline V gene sequence: CDR1 SGHRS, CDR2 YFSETQ. With 4 bases removed from V and 5 bases from J, the gap between germline ends came to 16 bases. The CDR3 extends over 15 amino acids. The genes are TRBV5-1 and TRBJ2-1, with a tentative D call TRBD2 (5 bases). The source of this sequence is a male donor with ankylosing spondylitis or in good health (not recorded which). Sequences were obtained from blood, either unsorted or a sorted T cell fraction (not recorded which). For the CDR3, the DNA is TGCGCCAGCAGCATCGTAGCAGGAGCGGACAATGAGCAGTTCTTC. Protein: CASSIVAGADNEQFF.